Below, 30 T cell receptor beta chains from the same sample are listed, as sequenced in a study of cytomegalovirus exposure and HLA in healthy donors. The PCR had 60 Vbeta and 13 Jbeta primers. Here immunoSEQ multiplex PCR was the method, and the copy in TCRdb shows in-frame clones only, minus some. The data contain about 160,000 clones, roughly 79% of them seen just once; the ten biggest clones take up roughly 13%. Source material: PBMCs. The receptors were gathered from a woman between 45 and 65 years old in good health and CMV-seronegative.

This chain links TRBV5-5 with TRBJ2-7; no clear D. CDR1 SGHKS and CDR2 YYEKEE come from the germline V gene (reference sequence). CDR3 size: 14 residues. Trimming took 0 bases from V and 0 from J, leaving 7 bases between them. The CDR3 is CASSLVGSSYEQYF. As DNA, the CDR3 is TGTGCCAGCAGCTTGGTTGGCAGCTCCTACGAGCAGTACTTC.

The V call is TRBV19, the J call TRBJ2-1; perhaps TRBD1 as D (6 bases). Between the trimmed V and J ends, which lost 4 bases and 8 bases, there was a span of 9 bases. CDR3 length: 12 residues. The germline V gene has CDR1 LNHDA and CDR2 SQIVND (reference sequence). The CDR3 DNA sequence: TGTGCCAGTAGTACACCAGGGGATGAGCAGTTCTTC. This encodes CASSTPGDEQFF.

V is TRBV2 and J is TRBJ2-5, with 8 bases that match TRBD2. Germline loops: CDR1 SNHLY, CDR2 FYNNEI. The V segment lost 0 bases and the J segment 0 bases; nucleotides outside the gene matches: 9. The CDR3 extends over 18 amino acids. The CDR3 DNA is TGTGCCAGCAGTGAAGCGCGGATTAGCGGGATGTACCAAGAGACCCAGTACTTC. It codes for CASSEARISGMYQETQYF.

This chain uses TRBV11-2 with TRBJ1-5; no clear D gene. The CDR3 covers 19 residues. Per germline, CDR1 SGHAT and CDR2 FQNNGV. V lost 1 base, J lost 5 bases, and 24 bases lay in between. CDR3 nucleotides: TGTGCCAGCAGCTTAGGCGACGGGAGAACTACGTCGGTCCATCAGCCCCAGCATTTT. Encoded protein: CASSLGDGRTTSVHQPQHF.

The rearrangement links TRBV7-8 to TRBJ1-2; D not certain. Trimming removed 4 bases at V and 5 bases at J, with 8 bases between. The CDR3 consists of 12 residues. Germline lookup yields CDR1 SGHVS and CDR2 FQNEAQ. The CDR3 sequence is CASSSGEYGYTF. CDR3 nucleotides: TGTGCCAGCAGCTCCGGAGAGTATGGCTACACCTTC.

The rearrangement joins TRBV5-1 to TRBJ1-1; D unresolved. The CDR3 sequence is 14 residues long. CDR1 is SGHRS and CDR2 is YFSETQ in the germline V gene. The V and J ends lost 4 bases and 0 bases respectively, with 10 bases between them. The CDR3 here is CASSPLAVNTEAFF. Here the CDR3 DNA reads TGCGCCAGCAGCCCGCTTGCGGTGAACACTGAAGCTTTCTTT.

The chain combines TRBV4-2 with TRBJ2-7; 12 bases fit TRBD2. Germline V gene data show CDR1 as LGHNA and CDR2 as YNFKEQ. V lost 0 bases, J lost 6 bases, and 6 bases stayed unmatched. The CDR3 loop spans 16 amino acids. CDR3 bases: TGTGCCAGCAGCCAAGAGAGAACTAGCGGGGGGTCCGAGCAGTACTTC. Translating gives CASSQERTSGGSEQYF.

The CDR3 nucleotides read TGTGCCAGCAGCCAACAGGGGGTGGGACTAGTCGCCGGGGAGCAGTTCTTC. Its protein is CASSQQGVGLVAGEQFF. The chain has TRBV14 and TRBJ2-1, with a tentative D call TRBD2 (8 bases). Per the germline V gene, CDR1 is SGHDN and CDR2 is FVKESK. The CDR3 loop spans 17 amino acids. The ends were cut back, 2 bases at V and 10 bases at J, with 24 bases in the middle.

The DNA of the CDR3 is TGTGCCAGCAGTGCCCAGGGGGCGGGTAGCAATCAGCCCCAGCATTTT. Translation gives CASSAQGAGSNQPQHF. V usage is TRBV27 and J usage is TRBJ1-5; 8 bases line up with TRBD1. This CDR3 region has 16 residues. Unmatched junction bases numbered 6, after V lost 5 bases and J lost 0 bases. Germline values: CDR1 MNHEY, CDR2 SMNVEV (reference sequence).

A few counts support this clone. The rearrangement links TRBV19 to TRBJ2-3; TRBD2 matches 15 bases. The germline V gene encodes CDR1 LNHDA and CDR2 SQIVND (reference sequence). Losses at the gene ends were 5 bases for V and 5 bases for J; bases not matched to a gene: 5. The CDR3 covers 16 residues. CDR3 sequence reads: CASSGWTSGRGDTQYF. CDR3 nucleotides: TGTGCCAGTAGTGGGTGGACTAGCGGGAGGGGAGATACGCAGTATTTT.

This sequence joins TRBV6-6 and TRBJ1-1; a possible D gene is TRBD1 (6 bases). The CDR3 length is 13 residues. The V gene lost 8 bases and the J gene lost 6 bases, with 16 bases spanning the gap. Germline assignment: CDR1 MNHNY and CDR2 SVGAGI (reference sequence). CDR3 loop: CASSQPGESEAFF. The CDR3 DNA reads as TGTGCCAGCTCTCAGCCAGGGGAGTCTGAAGCTTTCTTT.

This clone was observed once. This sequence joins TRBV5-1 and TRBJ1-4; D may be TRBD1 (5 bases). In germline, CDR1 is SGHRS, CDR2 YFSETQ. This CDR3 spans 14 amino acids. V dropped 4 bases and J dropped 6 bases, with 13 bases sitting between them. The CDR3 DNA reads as TGCGCCAGCAGCCCTGACGGCAGGGATGAAAAACTGTTTTTT. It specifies CASSPDGRDEKLFF.

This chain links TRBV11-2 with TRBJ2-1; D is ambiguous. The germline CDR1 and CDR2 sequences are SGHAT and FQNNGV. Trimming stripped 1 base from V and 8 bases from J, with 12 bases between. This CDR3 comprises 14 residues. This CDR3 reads CASSLGWPHDEQFF. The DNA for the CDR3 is TGTGCCAGCAGCTTAGGATGGCCGCACGATGAGCAGTTCTTC.

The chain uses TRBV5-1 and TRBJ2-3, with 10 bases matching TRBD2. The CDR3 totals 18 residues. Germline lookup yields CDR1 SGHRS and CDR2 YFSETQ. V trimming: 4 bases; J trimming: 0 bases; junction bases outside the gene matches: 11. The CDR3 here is CASSLLPPSGGSTDTQYF. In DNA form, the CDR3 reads TGCGCCAGCAGCCTCCTCCCCCCTAGCGGGGGCAGCACAGATACGCAGTATTTT.

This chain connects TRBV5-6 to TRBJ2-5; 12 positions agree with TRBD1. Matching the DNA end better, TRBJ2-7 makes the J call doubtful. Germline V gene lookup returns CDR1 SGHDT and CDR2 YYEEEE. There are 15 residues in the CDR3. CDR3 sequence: CASSLGDRGRYEQYF. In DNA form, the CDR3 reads TGTGCCAGCAGCTTGGGGGACAGGGGGCGGTACGAGCAGTACTTC.

CDR3 bases: TGTGCCACCAGCAGAGATAGGGGGACAGGGTCGGTTGCTTTCTTT. Protein: CATSRDRGTGSVAFF. This chain links TRBV15 with TRBJ1-1; 9 nucleotides align to TRBD1. In germline, CDR1 is LNHNV, CDR2 YYDKDF (reference sequence). The J segment lost 11 bases and the V segment lost 0 bases, leaving 10 bases of the junction unmatched. The CDR3 runs to 15 residues.

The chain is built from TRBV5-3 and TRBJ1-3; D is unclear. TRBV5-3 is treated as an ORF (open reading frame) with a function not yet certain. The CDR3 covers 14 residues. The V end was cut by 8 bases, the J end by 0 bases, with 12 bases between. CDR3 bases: TGTGCCAGGAGAGACACCTTCTCTGGAAACACCATATATTTT. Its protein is CARRDTFSGNTIYF.

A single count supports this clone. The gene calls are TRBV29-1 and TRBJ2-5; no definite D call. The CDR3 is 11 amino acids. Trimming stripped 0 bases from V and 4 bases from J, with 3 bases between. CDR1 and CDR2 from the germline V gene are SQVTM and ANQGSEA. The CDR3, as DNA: TGCAGCGTTGAAGACGGAGAGACCCAGTACTTC. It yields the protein CSVEDGETQYF.

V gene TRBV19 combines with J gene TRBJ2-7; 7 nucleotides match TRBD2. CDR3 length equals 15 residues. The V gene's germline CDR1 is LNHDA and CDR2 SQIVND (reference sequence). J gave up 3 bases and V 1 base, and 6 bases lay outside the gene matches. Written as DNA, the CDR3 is TGTGCCAGTAGTATAGCCCCTAGCGGAGTCTACGAGCAGTACTTC. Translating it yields CASSIAPSGVYEQYF.

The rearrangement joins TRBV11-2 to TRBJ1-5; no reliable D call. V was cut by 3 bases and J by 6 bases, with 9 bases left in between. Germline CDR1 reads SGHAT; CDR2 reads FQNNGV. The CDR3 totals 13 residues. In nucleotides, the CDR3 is TGTGCCAGCAGCTTGGGAGGGAGTCAGCCCCAGCATTTT. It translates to CASSLGGSQPQHF.

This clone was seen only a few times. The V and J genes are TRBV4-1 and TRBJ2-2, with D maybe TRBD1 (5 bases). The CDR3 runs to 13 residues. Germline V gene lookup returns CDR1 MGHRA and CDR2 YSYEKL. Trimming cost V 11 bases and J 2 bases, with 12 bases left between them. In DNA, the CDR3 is TGCGCCGTCGGAGACAGTAACACCGGGGAGCTGTTTTTT. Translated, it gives CAVGDSNTGELFF.

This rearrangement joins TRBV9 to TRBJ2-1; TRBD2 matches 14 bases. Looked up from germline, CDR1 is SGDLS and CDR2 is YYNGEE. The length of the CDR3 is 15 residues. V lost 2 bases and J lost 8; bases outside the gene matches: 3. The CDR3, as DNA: TGTGCCAGCAGCGTGGGGGGACTAGCGGGGGATGAGCAGTTCTTC. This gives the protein CASSVGGLAGDEQFF.

CDR3 bases: TGTGCCAGCAGCAGTAAGAGCGGCGGTAGCACAGATACGCAGTATTTT. It codes for CASSSKSGGSTDTQYF. J is TRBJ2-3 and V is TRBV5-4; perhaps TRBD2 as D (5 bases). CDR1 is SGHNT, CDR2 YYREEE, per germline (reference sequence). Trimming cost V 4 bases and J 0 bases, with 15 bases left between them. The CDR3 totals 16 residues. Combining the CDR3 with reference TRBV5-4 and TRBJ2-3 gives the whole variable domain ETGVTQSPTHLIKTRGQQVTLRCSSQSGHNTVSWYQQALGQGPQFIFQYYREEENGRGNFPPRFSGLQFPNYSSELNVNALELDDSALYLCASSSKSGGSTDTQYFGPGTRLTVL.

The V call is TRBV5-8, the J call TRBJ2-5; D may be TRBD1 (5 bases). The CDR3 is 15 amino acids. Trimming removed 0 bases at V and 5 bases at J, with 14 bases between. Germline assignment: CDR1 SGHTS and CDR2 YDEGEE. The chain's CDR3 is CASSLVAGRWETQYF. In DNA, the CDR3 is TGTGCCAGCAGCTTGGTTGCAGGGCGGTGGGAGACCCAGTACTTC.

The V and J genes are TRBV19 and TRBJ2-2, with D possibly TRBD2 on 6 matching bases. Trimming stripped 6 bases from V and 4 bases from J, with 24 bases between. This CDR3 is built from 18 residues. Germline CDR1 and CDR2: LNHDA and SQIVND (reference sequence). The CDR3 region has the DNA TGTGCCAGTAGCTCTGTGGGACGGGGGACGAAGGGCACCGGGGAGCTGTTTTTT. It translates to CASSSVGRGTKGTGELFF. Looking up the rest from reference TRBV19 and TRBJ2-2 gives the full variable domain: DGGITQSPKYLFRKEGQNVTLSCEQNLNHDAMYWYRQDPGQGLRLIYYSQIVNDFQKGDIAEGYSVSREKKESFPLTVTSAQKNPTAFYLCASSSVGRGTKGTGELFFGEGSRLTVL.

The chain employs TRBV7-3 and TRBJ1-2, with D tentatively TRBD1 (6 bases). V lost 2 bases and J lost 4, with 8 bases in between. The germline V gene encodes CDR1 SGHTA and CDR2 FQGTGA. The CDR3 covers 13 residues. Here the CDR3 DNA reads TGTGCCAGCAGCTTATCGACAGGCTATGGCTACACCTTC. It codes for CASSLSTGYGYTF.

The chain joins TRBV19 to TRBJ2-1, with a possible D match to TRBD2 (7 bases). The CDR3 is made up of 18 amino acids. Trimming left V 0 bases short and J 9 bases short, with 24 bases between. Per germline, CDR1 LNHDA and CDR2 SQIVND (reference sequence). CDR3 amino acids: CASSIDPLEGGRWVEQFF. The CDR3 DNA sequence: TGTGCCAGTAGTATAGATCCCCTTGAGGGGGGGCGTTGGGTTGAGCAGTTCTTC.

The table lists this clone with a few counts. CDR3 residues: CASSLFSRTSGSENEQFF. CDR3 nucleotide sequence: TGTGCCAGCAGCTTATTCTCCCGGACTAGCGGTTCGGAAAATGAGCAGTTCTTC. J is TRBJ2-1 and V is TRBV7-8, with 10 bases lining up with TRBD2. Germline trimming cut 2 bases from V and 7 bases from J; bases unmatched to any gene: 14. The CDR3 runs 18 residues. In germline, CDR1 is SGHVS, CDR2 FQNEAQ.

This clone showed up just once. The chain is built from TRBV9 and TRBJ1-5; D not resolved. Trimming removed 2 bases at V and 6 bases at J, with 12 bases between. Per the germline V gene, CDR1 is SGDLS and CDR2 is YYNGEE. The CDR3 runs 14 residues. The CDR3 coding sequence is TGTGCCAGCAGCGTCGAGGGAGGGAGTCAGCCCCAGCATTTT. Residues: CASSVEGGSQPQHF.

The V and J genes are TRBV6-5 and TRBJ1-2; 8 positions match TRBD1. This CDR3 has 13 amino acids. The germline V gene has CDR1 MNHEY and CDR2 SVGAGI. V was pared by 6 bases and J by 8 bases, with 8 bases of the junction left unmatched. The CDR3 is CASRRTGTGGYTF. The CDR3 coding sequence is TGTGCCAGCAGGCGGACAGGGACTGGGGGCTACACCTTC.